This TCR beta chain comes out of a study of cytomegalovirus exposure and HLA in healthy donors. Study summary: An earlier analysis identified under 130 million unique TCR beta sequences in approximately 170 million T cells. Broader study findings: Versus the approximately 700-donor mean, an Asian-associated ancestry cluster reportedly showed fewer N-insertions in a later analysis.

The PCR contained 60 Vbeta and 13 Jbeta primers. The table came from immunoSEQ multiplex PCR; TCRdb's copy has only in-frame clones and leaves some out. In all, the sample yields 60,000 to 65,000 clones. V shed 3 bases and J 3 bases; nucleotides not matched to a gene: 5. The length of the CDR3 is 14 residues. Germline CDR1 reads SEHNR; CDR2 reads FQNEAQ (reference sequence). In regard to this clone: Its target is unknown.

The chain combines TRBV7-9 with TRBJ2-7; 7 positions agree with TRBD2. This TCR was sampled from a woman younger than 30 in good health and CMV-seronegative. The sequenced sample was PBMCs. CDR3 nucleotides: TGTGCCAGCAGCTTGGGGGGGAGGATCTACGAGCAGTACTTC. Translating gives CASSLGGRIYEQYF. Filled out from reference TRBV7-9 and TRBJ2-7, the complete variable domain reads DTGVSQNPRHKITKRGQNVTFRCDPISEHNRLYWYRQTLGQGPEFLTYFQNEAQLEKSRLLSDRFSAERPKGSFSTLEIQRTEQGDSAMYLCASSLGGRIYEQYFGPGTRLTVT.